The 27 T cell receptor beta chains listed next were all sequenced from one sample in a study of spatial heterogeneity in lung cancer. One entry per CDR3 protein, called by TCRdb with MiXCR from the 5' RACE reads. This sample yields roughly 3,700 distinct CDR3 sequences, of which approximately 25% are seen a single time; approximately 25% belongs to the top ten. Time point meaning: sample taken at primary tumor resection. Researchers sequenced whole RNA taken from tumor, nontumor lung or frozen PBMC without sorting. This specimen was PBMCs, taken at surgery. These receptors were obtained from a female donor with early-stage non-small cell lung cancer.

This clonotype was counted a few times. In a library made to pick up alpha chains, this beta chain is a stray read with a size that means little. J is TRBJ2-5 and V is TRBV7-2; maybe TRBD1 (5 bases). This CDR3 comprises 13 residues. Deletions cut 2 bases from V and 5 bases from J, with 9 bases between. Germline V gives CDR1 SGHTA, CDR2 FQGNSA. The CDR3 sequence is CASSLKGIETQYF. The CDR3, as DNA: TGTGCCAGCAGCTTAAAGGGGATCGAGACCCAGTACTTC.

This clonotype was found a few times. This beta chain slipped into a library made for alpha chains as a stray read, so its size is not meaningful. The chain employs TRBV7-2 and TRBJ2-1; D not certain. The CDR3 is 15 residues long. Deletions cut 5 bases from V and 0 bases from J, with 11 bases between. CDR1 is SGHTA and CDR2 is FQGNSA in the germline V gene. The chain's CDR3 is CASSPDFSSYNEQFF. The CDR3 DNA reads TGTGCCAGCAGCCCCGACTTTAGCTCCTACAATGAGCAGTTCTTC.

Comments on this clonotype: This beta chain is an unintended read in a library built for alpha chains; its size means little. V and J are TRBV27 and TRBJ2-7, with 7 positions matching TRBD1. Germline loops: CDR1 MNHEY, CDR2 SMNVEV (reference sequence). This CDR3 has 13 residues. Trimming at V came to 5 bases and at J to 5 bases, leaving 6 bases not matched to a gene. CDR3 region: CASSTGDGHEQYF. The CDR3 coding sequence is TGTGCCAGCAGTACAGGGGATGGCCACGAGCAGTACTTC.

On this clonotype: With the library built for alpha chains, this beta chain is off target and its frequency is not meaningful. This rearrangement joins TRBV23-1 to TRBJ2-5; TRBD1 or TRBD2 may be the D gene (6 bases each). TRBV23-1 is marked as an open reading frame, function uncertain. CDR3 length: 18 residues. Trimming cost V 5 bases and J 3 bases, with 25 bases left between them. CDR3 region: CASSAPQGGAVAEETQYF. CDR3 DNA sequence: TGCGCCAGCAGTGCCCCACAGGGAGGCGCGGTTGCGGAAGAGACCCAGTACTTC.

This clonotype is classed as medium-sized (0.01 to 0.1%). This beta chain appears as a stray read in a library generated for alpha chains; its size is not informative. The V call is TRBV20-1, the J call TRBJ2-1; D is unresolved. The CDR3 is 13 amino acids. Germline CDR1 is DFQATT and CDR2 is SNEGSKA (reference sequence). V gave up 0 bases and J gave up 12 bases, with 15 bases separating them. The CDR3 DNA follows: TGCAGTGCTAGAGAGCCCCTCTCGACGCGGCAGTTCTTC. This translates into CSAREPLSTRQFF.

This clonotype was detected only a few times. In a library made to pick up alpha chains, this beta chain is a stray read with a size that means little. This sequence joins TRBV3-2 and TRBJ2-1. TRBV3-2 is reported as a pseudogene. The CDR3 totals 16 residues. The CDR3 DNA is TGTGCCAGCAGCGATATCTATCGACACTCCTACAATGAGCAGTTCTTC. As protein: CASSDIYRHSYNEQFF.

Comment on this clonotype: Since the library was made to target alpha chains, this beta chain is a stray read and its abundance is not meaningful. The chain's CDR3 is CASKAGGLAKNIQYF. The CDR3 region has the DNA TGTGCCAGCAAGGCGGGAGGGCTAGCCAAAAACATTCAGTACTTC. The chain couples TRBV2 to TRBJ2-4, with TRBD2 matching 9 bases. Trimming removed 7 bases from V and 0 bases from J; junction bases left unmatched: 4. The CDR3 has 15 residues. Germline values: CDR1 SNHLY, CDR2 FYNNEI.

Concerning this clonotype itself: The library was prepared for alpha chains; this beta chain is a stray read, so its frequency means little. The chain carries TRBV7-2 and TRBJ2-7, with 7 bases that match TRBD1. The CDR3 loop spans 14 amino acids. Germline CDR1 SGHTA, CDR2 FQGNSA. J was trimmed by 2 bases and V by 5 bases; bases with no gene match: 6. The CDR3 protein is CASSPTTGTYEQYF. In DNA, the CDR3 is TGTGCCAGCAGCCCCACGACAGGGACCTACGAGCAGTACTTC.

On this clonotype itself: This beta chain was picked up by a library intended for alpha chains and is off target, so its count carries little meaning. The rearrangement joins TRBV7-9 to TRBJ2-7; 9 nucleotides line up with TRBD1. The CDR3 is 14 residues long. Germline assignment: CDR1 SEHNR and CDR2 FQNEAQ (reference sequence). V lost 5 bases, J lost 5 bases, and 7 bases stayed unmatched. CDR3 sequence reads: CASSPGTGFDEQYF. The DNA for the CDR3 is TGTGCCAGCAGCCCCGGGACAGGGTTTGACGAGCAGTACTTC.

In this sample, this clonotype turned up a few times. Little can be read into the size of this beta chain, an off-target read in a library designed for alpha chains. The chain has TRBV20-1 and TRBJ2-7; 8 nucleotides match TRBD1. The V and J ends lost 0 bases and 2 bases, in that order; junction bases with no gene match: 6. The germline V gene encodes CDR1 DFQATT and CDR2 SNEGSKA (reference sequence). The CDR3 is made up of 15 amino acids. The CDR3 coding sequence is TGCAGTGCTAGAGACCAGACAGGGGCGGCCTACGAGCAGTACTTC. As protein: CSARDQTGAAYEQYF.

A note on this clonotype: Little can be read into the size of this beta chain, an off-target read in a library designed for alpha chains. J is TRBJ2-1 and V is TRBV7-3; D is ambiguous. The length of the CDR3 is 13 residues. CDR1 and CDR2 (germline): SGHTA, FQGTGA. Trimming shortened V by 2 bases and J by 8 bases, and 10 bases separated the two germline ends. This CDR3 is CASSLGLSHEQFF. CDR3 DNA sequence: TGTGCCAGCAGCTTAGGGCTGTCGCATGAGCAGTTCTTC.

By share, this clonotype counts as medium-sized. An end of the junction differs from the germline gene, which may be a read error. Being off target in a library aimed at alpha chains, this beta chain has a size of little meaning. The CDR3 reads CASSYGLAGVYSEQFF. CDR3 DNA: TGCGCCAGCAGCTATGGACTAGCGGGAGTTTACAGTGAGCAGTTCTTC. This chain connects TRBV5-1 to TRBJ2-1, with 13 nucleotides matching TRBD2. The CDR3 is 16 residues long. Per germline, CDR1 SGHRS and CDR2 YFSETQ.

Relative to its sample, this clonotype is medium-sized (0.01 to 0.1%). This beta chain lies outside the target of a library built for alpha chains; its clone size means little. This chain joins TRBV7-3 and TRBJ2-7; 10 bases are a match to TRBD2. J gave up 5 bases and V 8 bases, and 6 bases lay outside the gene matches. The germline CDR1 and CDR2 sequences are SGHTA and FQGTGA. The CDR3 is 13 amino acids. Here the CDR3 reads CASSLAGTHEQYF. The CDR3 coding sequence is TGTGCCAGCTCACTAGCGGGAACACACGAGCAGTACTTC.

This clonotype was counted a few times. The library was designed around alpha chains, so this beta chain is a stray read whose abundance carries little weight. The chain has TRBV7-2 and TRBJ1-4; unclear D gene. Germline assignment: CDR1 SGHTA and CDR2 FQGNSA. This CDR3 has 13 amino acids. Trimming removed 2 bases from V and 7 bases from J, with 8 bases in between. The CDR3 protein is CASSLPGSEKLFF. CDR3 nucleotides: TGTGCCAGCAGCTTACCCGGATCTGAAAAACTGTTTTTT.

By its share, this clonotype is medium-sized. This beta chain is an unintended read in a library built for alpha chains; its size means little. V usage is TRBV6-4 and J usage is TRBJ2-3, with 7 bases lining up with TRBD1. V dropped 0 bases and J dropped 1; count of bases not matched to a gene: 4. This CDR3 is built from 16 residues. CDR1 MRHNA and CDR2 SNTAGT come from the germline V gene. Written as DNA, the CDR3 is TGTGCCAGCAGTGACTCACAGGGGAGAGGCACAGATACGCAGTATTTT. It encodes CASSDSQGRGTDTQYF.

Points on this clonotype: This beta chain lies outside the target of a library built for alpha chains; its clone size means little. The V gene is TRBV12-3 or TRBV12-4, the J gene TRBJ2-7; 9 nucleotides align to TRBD1. This CDR3 spans 15 amino acids. J was trimmed by 2 bases and V by 4 bases; bases with no gene match: 6. The CDR3 spells CASSSGTGKPYEQYF. CDR3 coding DNA: TGTGCCAGCAGTTCCGGGACAGGGAAGCCCTACGAGCAGTACTTC.

Judged by abundance, this clonotype is medium-sized. Being off target in a library aimed at alpha chains, this beta chain has a size of little meaning. The rearrangement joins TRBV15 to TRBJ2-2; 12 bases match TRBD2. Germline V gives CDR1 LNHNV, CDR2 YYDKDF (reference sequence). Trimming took 6 bases from V and 5 from J; bases not matched to a gene: 7. CDR3 size: 16 residues. CDR3 sequence: CATRGLAGGRTGELFF. In DNA, the CDR3 is TGTGCCACCAGGGGGCTAGCGGGAGGGCGGACCGGGGAGCTGTTTTTT.

A few counts support this clonotype. With the library built for alpha chains, this beta chain is off target and its frequency is not meaningful. This chain uses TRBV14 with TRBJ2-7; D gene unclear. The germline V gene has CDR1 SGHDN and CDR2 FVKESK. V lost 3 bases and J lost 6, with 9 bases in between. The CDR3 spans 12 residues. CDR3 region: CASSQDGGEQYF. The CDR3 nucleotides read TGTGCCAGCAGCCAGGACGGCGGCGAGCAGTACTTC.

To note about this clonotype: This sequence may be a read error, since a much larger clone differs from it by one base. Because the CDR3 is missing its conserved closing phenylalanine or tryptophan, this is likely a read error. The size of this beta chain means little, since it is a stray read in a library made for alpha chains. V and J are TRBV10-3 and TRBJ2-2; 9 positions match TRBD1. This CDR3 has 17 amino acids. Trimming removed 5 bases from V and 0 bases from J; junction bases left unmatched: 7. Per germline, CDR1 ENHRY and CDR2 SYGVKD. Here the CDR3 reads CAISRTGGETNTGELFL. The CDR3 bases are TGTGCCATCAGTCGAACAGGGGGCGAGACGAACACCGGGGAGCTGTTTTTG.

Of note for this clonotype: This beta chain turned up in a library designed for alpha chains; as an off-target read, its abundance says little. This rearrangement joins TRBV20-1 to TRBJ1-5; 9 bases line up with TRBD1. Germline CDR1 reads DFQATT; CDR2 reads SNEGSKA (reference sequence). The CDR3 extends over 16 amino acids. The trim removed 5 bases at V and 0 bases at J, leaving 8 bases unmatched. The CDR3 nucleotides read TGCAGTGCTCTAAGGACAGGGGTAGATAGCAATCAGCCCCAGCATTTT. Protein product: CSALRTGVDSNQPQHF.

This clonotype showed up just a few times. This beta chain is a stray read from a library made for alpha chains; its abundance is not meaningful. The chain recombines TRBV29-1 with TRBJ1-4; D unresolved. Trimming removed 3 bases from V and 8 bases from J, with 16 bases in between. The CDR3 runs 14 residues. Germline lookup yields CDR1 SQVTM and CDR2 ANQGSEA. The CDR3 protein is CSVEVGYKEEKLFF. CDR3 sequence (DNA): TGCAGCGTTGAGGTCGGCTACAAAGAAGAAAAACTGTTTTTT.

Regarding this clonotype: The library was prepared for alpha chains; this beta chain is a stray read, so its frequency means little. The gene calls are TRBV6-1 and TRBJ2-1; 7 bases match TRBD2. CDR1 and CDR2 from the germline V gene are MNHNS and SASEGT. V was pared by 6 bases and J by 0 bases, with 5 bases of the junction left unmatched. The CDR3 is 15 amino acids. This CDR3 reads CASRRLAGSYNEQFF. The CDR3 DNA follows: TGTGCCAGCAGGAGACTAGCCGGCTCCTACAATGAGCAGTTCTTC.

By share of the sample, this clonotype is medium-sized. This beta chain is a stray sequence in a library constructed for alpha chains; its clone size is not meaningful. The rearrangement joins TRBV2 to TRBJ2-5; D remains ambiguous. Per the germline V gene, CDR1 is SNHLY and CDR2 is FYNNEI. The V gene lost 8 bases and the J gene lost 5 bases, with 15 bases spanning the gap. CDR3 length: 13 amino acids. The CDR3 coding sequence is TGTGCCAGCTCTTATGCGGTGGGGGAGACCCAGTACTTC. Translation: CASSYAVGETQYF.

Regarding this clonotype: This beta chain appears as a stray read in a library generated for alpha chains; its size is not informative. The rearrangement uses TRBV2 and TRBJ2-2; TRBD1 matches at 11 bases. The CDR3 has 17 amino acids. The V gene's germline CDR1 is SNHLY and CDR2 FYNNEI. With V trimmed by 6 bases and J by 5 bases, 11 bases remained unmatched. The CDR3 spells CASSSPRDRGWTGELFF. The CDR3 DNA is TGTGCCAGCAGCTCACCCCGGGACAGGGGGTGGACCGGGGAGCTGTTTTTT.

With regard to this clonotype: This beta chain is off target for a library built for alpha chains, so its abundance means little. This chain uses TRBV9 with TRBJ2-3; D remains unclear. V dropped 2 bases and J dropped 0 bases, with 7 bases sitting between them. The CDR3 consists of 14 residues. Germline-derived CDR1 and CDR2 are SGDLS and YYNGEE. CDR3 DNA: TGTGCCAGCAGCGTGAGATCTAGCACAGATACGCAGTATTTT. Protein: CASSVRSSTDTQYF.

Within the sample, this clonotype is medium-sized (0.01 to 0.1%). This beta chain is an unintended read in a library built for alpha chains; its size means little. The chain employs TRBV6-1 and TRBJ2-2, with TRBD2 matching over 9 bases. Germline CDR1 MNHNS, CDR2 SASEGT. V shed 5 bases and J 3 bases; nucleotides not matched to a gene: 7. The CDR3 consists of 16 residues. CDR3 in DNA: TGTGCCAGCAGTAAACGGACTAGCGCCTACACCGGGGAGCTGTTTTTT. Translation gives CASSKRTSAYTGELFF.

This clonotype was counted between two and nine times. With the library built for alpha chains, this beta chain is off target and its frequency is not meaningful. The V call is TRBV9, the J call TRBJ2-1; D could derive from TRBD1 or TRBD2 (5 bases each). V was clipped by 1 base and J by 8 bases, with 16 bases between them. CDR1 SGDLS and CDR2 YYNGEE come from the germline V gene. The CDR3 is 15 amino acids. The DNA of the CDR3 is TGTGCCAGCAGCGTAATGGGGACGGAAGGGGATGAGCAGTTCTTC. Protein product: CASSVMGTEGDEQFF.